The sequence of this TCR beta chain was determined in a study of T-cell reconstitution after alpha-beta-depleted transplantation in children. This clonotype was seen once. Unique molecular identifiers were incorporated when the TCRbeta library was constructed. TCRdb independently ran MiXCR on the PCR reads; one entry per CDR3 protein. The table lists some 490,000 distinct CDR3 sequences, about an eighth of them singletons. The sequence was collected from a human donor who donated a stem cell graft to a child with combined immunodeficiency. The sample consisted of PBMCs from the stem cell graft donor, taken from the stem cell graft.

This CDR3 reads CASSQGLSGITDTQYF. The CDR3 nucleotides are TGCGCCAGCAGCCAAGGACTTAGCGGGATCACAGATACGCAGTATTTT. The chain recombines TRBV4-3 with TRBJ2-3, with 8 bases fitting TRBD2. Germline lookup yields CDR1 LGHNA and CDR2 YSLEER. This CDR3 is 16 amino acids long. V shed 1 base and J 2 bases; nucleotides not matched to a gene: 5.